The clone carrying this TCR beta chain appeared a single time. The CDR3 sequence is 15 residues long. The V end lost 4 bases, the J end lost 4 bases, and 16 bases lay between the germline ends. Germline CDR1 MDHEN, CDR2 SYDVKM. As processed by the authors: Researchers report that nucleated cell counts were estimated from reference gene primer amplification. Profiled with immunoSEQ multiplex PCR; TCRdb holds only in-frame clones, not every one. That table is the source of V, J and clone size, and D and trimming were worked out from the DNA. The repertoire includes 85,000 to 100,000 clones, roughly four fifths of them detected once, and roughly 24% sits in the top ten. The data belong to a study of blood T cell repertoires in COVID-19. Looking at the study overall: The United States, Italy and Spain supplied acute and convalescent COVID-19 samples. In each case, the material was cDNA or gDNA derived from T cells, B-cell-depleted T cells, or PBMCs.

The TCR sequence derives from a human donor in a cohort sampled during active COVID-19. Material: peripheral blood. The gene calls are TRBV28 and TRBJ1-2, with D possibly matching TRBD1 (5 bases). The DNA for the CDR3 is TGTGCCAGCAGTTCTAGACACGGGGGGACCTATGGCTACACCTTC. Translating gives CASSSRHGGTYGYTF.